This section outlines one TCR beta chain sequence together with its context. Antigen unknown. The treatment is: roughly 10-day PBMC culture with coronavirus spike peptide pools or control peptides (ViraFEST assay). Peptide pools at 9.5 to 10 ug/ml and IL-2 at 8 to 10 IU/ml were added to cultures of a few million PBMCs per well. These data originate in a study of vaccination and CD4 T cells after COVID-19. About the research overall: Once diagnosed, patients had post-COVID samples drawn a median approximately 93 days later (range 35 to 161). At a median 72 days (range 14 to 241) after dose two, post-vaccine samples were obtained. Study conclusions and caveats: Of the reactive clones in convalescent patients, a median roughly 90% showed up only post-vaccination.

With the Oncomine TCR Beta short-read assay, DNA from cultured CD4+ T cells was sequenced. Each CDR3 protein is one row after TCRdb ran MiXCR on the PCR reads. The sample lists about 10,000 distinct CDR3 sequences, 20% to 30% occurring once. Trimming cost V 9 bases and J 0 bases, with 11 bases left between them. The CDR3 covers 14 residues. Germline CDR1 and CDR2: ENHRY and SYGVKD. The chain recombines TRBV10-3 with TRBJ2-2; D remains unclear. The origin of this receptor is a human donor who received a COVID-19 vaccine. The specimen comprised CD4+ T cells from blood, cultured in vitro, sampled before SARS-CoV-2 vaccination. The CDR3 DNA sequence: TGTGCCATTTCCGGGTTCGCGAACACCGGGGAGCTGTTTTTT. This codes for CAISGFANTGELFF.